Below are 12 T cell receptor beta chains sequenced from a single sample in a study of T cell repertoires in cytomegalovirus infection. TCRdb fed the reads into MiXCR, producing one record per CDR3 protein. The sample contains 740,000 or so distinct CDR3 sequences, less than 40% of which appear only once. The sequenced sample consisted of PBMCs. These receptors came from a human donor in good health (CMV status not recorded). Some clones in this sample may be carry-over from other donors' samples.

The rearrangement uses TRBV18 and TRBJ1-1; maybe TRBD1 (5 bases). The CDR3 runs 17 residues. Trimming pared 5 bases from V and 1 base from J, leaving 20 bases between. Germline CDR1 KGHSH, CDR2 LQKENI. The CDR3 DNA follows: TGTGCCAGCTCAAGAAATGGGGGTTCTACGGGGAACACTGAAGCTTTCTTT. Its protein product is CASSRNGGSTGNTEAFF.

A few counts support this clonotype. In DNA form, the CDR3 reads TGTGCCACAGGGGAGGAAAATGGAAACACCATATATTTT. Residues: CATGEENGNTIYF. This chain uses TRBV12-3 or TRBV12-4 with TRBJ1-3, with D tentatively TRBD1 (6 bases). CDR3 length: 13 residues. The V end was cut by 10 bases, the J end by 3 bases, with 13 bases between.

About this clonotype itself: Relative to the germline gene, one junction end is altered; a read error may explain this. This chain connects TRBV2 to TRBJ1-6; D is ambiguous. Germline loops: CDR1 SNHLY, CDR2 FYNNEI. The CDR3 has 12 residues. This CDR3 is CASSEWGTPPHF. Here the CDR3 DNA reads TGTGCCAGCAGTGAATGGGGAACACCCCCCCACTTT.

This chain connects TRBV7-2 to TRBJ2-7; possible D gene TRBD1, 5 bases. This CDR3 is built from 16 residues. The V gene's germline CDR1 is SGHTA and CDR2 FQGNSA. Trimming shortened V by 3 bases and J by 3 bases, and 18 bases separated the two germline ends. The chain's CDR3 is CASSFDLRDRFYEQYF. The CDR3 DNA reads TGTGCCAGCAGCTTCGATCTCCGCGACAGATTCTACGAGCAGTACTTC.

This chain joins TRBV29-1 and TRBJ1-2; possibly TRBD1 for D (5 bases). Germline CDR1 SQVTM, CDR2 ANQGSEA. Trimming took 3 bases from V and 8 from J, leaving 13 bases between them. The CDR3 sequence is 12 residues long. Here the CDR3 DNA reads TGCAGCGTTGAGGCGGGGGGTTGGGGCTACACCTTC. Protein sequence: CSVEAGGWGYTF.

This clonotype has a count of ten or more. The chain links TRBV7-9 to TRBJ2-7; D may be TRBD1 (5 bases). The germline V and J ends were trimmed by 0 bases and 2 bases, with 11 bases remaining between them. The germline gives CDR1 SEHNR, CDR2 FQNEAQ (reference sequence). The CDR3 is 15 amino acids. CDR3 sequence: CASSLAAGLTYEQYF. CDR3 bases: TGTGCCAGCAGCTTAGCGGCAGGGCTAACCTACGAGCAGTACTTC.

V and J are TRBV5-4 and TRBJ1-1; D is perhaps TRBD1 (6 bases). Trimming took off 0 bases at V and 1 base at J, with 10 bases between the two ends. From germline, CDR1 is SGHNT and CDR2 YYREEE (reference sequence). This CDR3 comprises 15 residues. The DNA for the CDR3 is TGTGCCAGCAGCTTGGGGGGGACATCGAACACTGAAGCTTTCTTT. Protein sequence: CASSLGGTSNTEAFF.

The chain employs TRBV12-3 or TRBV12-4 and TRBJ2-1, with unresolved D. The CDR3 loop spans 14 amino acids. The V end lost 8 bases, the J end lost 3 bases, and 14 bases lay between the germline ends. CDR3 in amino acids: CASESLWGYNEQFF. Here the CDR3 DNA reads TGTGCCAGCGAGAGCCTATGGGGCTACAATGAGCAGTTCTTC.

The CDR3 sequence: CASSPGALYDEEGGYTF. CDR3 nucleotides: TGTGCCAGCAGCCCAGGAGCCCTTTACGATGAAGAAGGCGGCTACACCTTC. The chain recombines TRBV13 with TRBJ1-2; D gene unclear. The germline V and J ends were trimmed by 5 bases and 8 bases, with 27 bases remaining between them. This CDR3 contains 17 residues. Per germline, CDR1 PRHDT and CDR2 FYEKMQ (reference sequence). Combining the CDR3 with reference TRBV13 and TRBJ1-2 gives the whole variable domain AAGVIQSPRHLIKEKRETATLKCYPIPRHDTVYWYQQGPGQDPQFLISFYEKMQSDKGSIPDRFSAQQFSDYHSELNMSSLELGDSALYFCASSPGALYDEEGGYTFGSGTRLTVV.

This clonotype has just a few counts. CDR3 amino acids: CASRETGSRTDTQYF. The CDR3 nucleotides read TGTGCCAGCAGGGAGACAGGGAGTCGCACAGATACGCAGTATTTT. The J gene is TRBJ2-3, the V gene TRBV12-3 or TRBV12-4; 7 positions agree with TRBD1. V was pared by 6 bases and J by 1 base, with 7 bases of the junction left unmatched. The CDR3 is 15 residues long.

For this clonotype: This sequence may be a read error, since a much larger clone differs from it by one base. The chain carries TRBV7-2 and TRBJ1-2; a possible D gene is TRBD1 (6 bases). The CDR3 spans 14 residues. Germline values: CDR1 SGHTA, CDR2 FQGNSA. CDR3 DNA: TGTGCCTGCAGACCACAGGGAGACAACTATGGCTACACCTTC. Translating it yields CACRPQGDNYGYTF.

The chain combines TRBV28 with TRBJ2-3; D remains unclear. Germline CDR1 is MDHEN and CDR2 is SYDVKM. There are 13 residues in the CDR3. V gave up 6 bases and J gave up 4 bases, with 11 bases separating them. The DNA of the CDR3 is TGTGCCAGCAGAACTACCGACGCAGATACGCAGTATTTT. The encoded protein is CASRTTDADTQYF.